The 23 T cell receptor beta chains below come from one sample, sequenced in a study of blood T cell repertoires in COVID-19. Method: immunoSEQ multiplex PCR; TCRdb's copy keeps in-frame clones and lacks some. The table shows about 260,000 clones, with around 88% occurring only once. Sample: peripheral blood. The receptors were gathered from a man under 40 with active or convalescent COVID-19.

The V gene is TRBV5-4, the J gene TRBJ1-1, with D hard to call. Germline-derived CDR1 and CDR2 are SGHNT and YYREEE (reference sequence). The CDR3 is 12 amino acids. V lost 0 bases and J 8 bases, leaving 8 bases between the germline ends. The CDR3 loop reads CASSLGSVEAFF. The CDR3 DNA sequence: TGTGCCAGCAGCTTGGGGTCGGTGGAAGCTTTCTTT.

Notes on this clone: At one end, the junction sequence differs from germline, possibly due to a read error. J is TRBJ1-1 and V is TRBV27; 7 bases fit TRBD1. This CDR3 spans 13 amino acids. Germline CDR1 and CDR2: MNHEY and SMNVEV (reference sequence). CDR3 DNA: TGTGCCAGCAGTTCCGTAACAGGGGCGGATGATATCTTT. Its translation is CASSSVTGADDIF.

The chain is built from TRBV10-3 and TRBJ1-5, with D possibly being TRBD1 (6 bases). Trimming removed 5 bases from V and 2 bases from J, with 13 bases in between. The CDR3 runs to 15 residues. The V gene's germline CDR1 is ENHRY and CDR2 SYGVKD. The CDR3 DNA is TGTGCCATCAGTTACAGGGAATTGGGCAATCAGCCCCAGCATTTT. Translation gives CAISYRELGNQPQHF.

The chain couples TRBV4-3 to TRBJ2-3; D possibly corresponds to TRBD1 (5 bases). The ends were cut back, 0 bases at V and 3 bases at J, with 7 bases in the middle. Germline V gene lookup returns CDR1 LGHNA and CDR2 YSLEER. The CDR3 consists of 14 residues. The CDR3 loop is CASSQDRTTDTQYF. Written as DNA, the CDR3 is TGCGCCAGCAGCCAAGACCGGACAACAGATACGCAGTATTTT.

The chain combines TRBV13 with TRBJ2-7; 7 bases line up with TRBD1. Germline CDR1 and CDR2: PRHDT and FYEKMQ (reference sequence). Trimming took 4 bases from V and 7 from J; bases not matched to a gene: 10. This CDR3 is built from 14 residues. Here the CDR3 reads CASSSGQPSGEQYF. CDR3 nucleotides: TGTGCCAGCAGCTCGGGACAGCCCTCGGGGGAGCAGTACTTC.

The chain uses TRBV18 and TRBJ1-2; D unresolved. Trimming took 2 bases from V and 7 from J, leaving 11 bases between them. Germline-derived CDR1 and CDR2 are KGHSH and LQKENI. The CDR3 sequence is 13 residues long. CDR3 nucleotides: TGTGCCAGCTCACCAGACAAACAAATTGGCTACACCTTC. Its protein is CASSPDKQIGYTF.

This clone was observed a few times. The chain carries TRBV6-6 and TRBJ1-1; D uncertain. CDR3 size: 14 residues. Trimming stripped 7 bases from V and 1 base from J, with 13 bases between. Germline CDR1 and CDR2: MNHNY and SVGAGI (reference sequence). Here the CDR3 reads CASTPKRENTEAFF. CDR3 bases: TGTGCCAGCACCCCCAAGAGGGAGAACACTGAAGCTTTCTTT.

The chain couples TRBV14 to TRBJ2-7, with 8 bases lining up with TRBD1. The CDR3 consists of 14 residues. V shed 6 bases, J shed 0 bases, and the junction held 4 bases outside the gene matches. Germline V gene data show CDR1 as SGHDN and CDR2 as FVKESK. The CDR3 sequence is CASRGQGPSYEQYF. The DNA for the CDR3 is TGTGCCAGCAGAGGACAGGGACCCTCCTACGAGCAGTACTTC.

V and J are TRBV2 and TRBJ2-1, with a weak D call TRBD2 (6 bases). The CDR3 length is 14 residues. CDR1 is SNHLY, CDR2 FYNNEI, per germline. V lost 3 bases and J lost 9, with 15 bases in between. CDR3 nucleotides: TGTGCCAGCAGTGAGATCAGGACGCGGGGTGAGCAGTTCTTC. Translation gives CASSEIRTRGEQFF.

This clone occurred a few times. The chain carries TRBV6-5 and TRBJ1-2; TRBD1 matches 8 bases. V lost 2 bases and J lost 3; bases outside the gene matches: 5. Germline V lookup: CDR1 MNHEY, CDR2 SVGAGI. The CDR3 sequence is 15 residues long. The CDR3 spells CASSYGDRGDYGYTF. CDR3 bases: TGTGCCAGCAGTTACGGCGACAGGGGTGACTATGGCTACACCTTC.

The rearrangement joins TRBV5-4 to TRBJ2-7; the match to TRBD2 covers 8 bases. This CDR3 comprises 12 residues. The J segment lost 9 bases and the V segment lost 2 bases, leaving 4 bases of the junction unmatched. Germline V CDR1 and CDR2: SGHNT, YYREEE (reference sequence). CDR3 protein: CASSLDSGRQYF. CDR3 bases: TGTGCCAGCAGCTTAGACAGCGGGAGGCAGTACTTC.

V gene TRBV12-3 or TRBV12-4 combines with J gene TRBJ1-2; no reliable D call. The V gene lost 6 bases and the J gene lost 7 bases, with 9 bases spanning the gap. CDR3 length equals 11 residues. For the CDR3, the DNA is TGTGCCAGCAGCCCCCCGGGTGGCTACACCTTC. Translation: CASSPPGGYTF.

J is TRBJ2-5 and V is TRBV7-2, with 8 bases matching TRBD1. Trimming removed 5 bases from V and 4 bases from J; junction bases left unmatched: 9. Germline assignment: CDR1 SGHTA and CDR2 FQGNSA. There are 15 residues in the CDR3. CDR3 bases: TGTGCCAGCAGCACCCTCGGACAGGGTCTAGAGACCCAGTACTTC. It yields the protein CASSTLGQGLETQYF.

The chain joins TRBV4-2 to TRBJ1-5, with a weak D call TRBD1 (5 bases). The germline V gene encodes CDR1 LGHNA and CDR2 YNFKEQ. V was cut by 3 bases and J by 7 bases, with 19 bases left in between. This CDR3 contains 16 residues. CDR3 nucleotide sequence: TGTGCCAGCAGCCACGACCCAGGGACTGGGGGACAGCCCCAGCATTTT. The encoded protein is CASSHDPGTGGQPQHF.

The CDR3 DNA sequence: TGCAGTGCTAGTTCCAGGGATACGCAGTATTTT. This translates into CSASSRDTQYF. The chain combines TRBV20-1 with TRBJ2-3, with unresolved D. This CDR3 has 11 amino acids. Trimming left V 3 bases short and J 6 bases short, with 7 bases between. Germline V gene sequence: CDR1 DFQATT, CDR2 SNEGSKA (reference sequence).

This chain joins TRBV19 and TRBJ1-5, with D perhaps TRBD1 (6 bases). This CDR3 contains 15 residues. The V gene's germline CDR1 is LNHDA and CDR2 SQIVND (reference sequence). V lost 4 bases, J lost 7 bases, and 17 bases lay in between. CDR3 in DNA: TGTGCCAGTAGTAAAGGACCAGGTCAGGGGCAGCCCCAGCATTTT. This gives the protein CASSKGPGQGQPQHF.

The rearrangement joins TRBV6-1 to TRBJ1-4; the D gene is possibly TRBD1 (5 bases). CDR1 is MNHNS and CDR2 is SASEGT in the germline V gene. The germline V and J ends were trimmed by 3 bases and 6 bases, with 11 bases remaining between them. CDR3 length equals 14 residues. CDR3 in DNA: TGTGCCAGCAGTGAGGGGGGATCCTATGAAAAACTGTTTTTT. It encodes CASSEGGSYEKLFF.

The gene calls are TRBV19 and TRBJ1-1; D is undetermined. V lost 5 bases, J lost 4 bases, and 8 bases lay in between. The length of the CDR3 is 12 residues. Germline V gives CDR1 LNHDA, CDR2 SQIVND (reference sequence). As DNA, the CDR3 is TGTGCCAGTAGTGTCGCGAGCACTGAAGCTTTCTTT. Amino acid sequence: CASSVASTEAFF.

CDR3 region: CASSFRGSEQFF. CDR3 DNA: TGTGCCAGCAGTTTCAGGGGCAGCGAGCAGTTCTTC. The chain joins TRBV6-5 to TRBJ2-1; D possibly corresponds to TRBD1 (6 bases). Germline CDR1 MNHEY, CDR2 SVGAGI. V was cut by 4 bases and J by 10 bases, with 11 bases left in between. The CDR3 is 12 residues long.

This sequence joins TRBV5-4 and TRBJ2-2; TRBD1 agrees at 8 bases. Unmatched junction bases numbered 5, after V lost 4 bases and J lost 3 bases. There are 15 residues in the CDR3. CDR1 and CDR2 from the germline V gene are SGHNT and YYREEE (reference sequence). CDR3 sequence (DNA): TGTGCCAGCAGCCGGAAGACAGGGGACACCGGGGAGCTGTTTTTT. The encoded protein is CASSRKTGDTGELFF.

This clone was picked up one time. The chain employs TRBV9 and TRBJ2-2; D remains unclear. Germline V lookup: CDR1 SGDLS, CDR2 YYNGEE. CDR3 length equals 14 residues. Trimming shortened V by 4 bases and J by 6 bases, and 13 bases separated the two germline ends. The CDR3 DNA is TGTGCCAGCAGCCGGGTGGTTTCACCCGGGGAGCTGTTTTTT. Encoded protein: CASSRVVSPGELFF.

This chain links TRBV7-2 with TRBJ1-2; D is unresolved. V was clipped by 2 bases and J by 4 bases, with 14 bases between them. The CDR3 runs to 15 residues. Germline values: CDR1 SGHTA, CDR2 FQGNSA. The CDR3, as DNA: TGTGCCAGCAGCTTATTTGAGGGAAGTCCCTATGGCTACACCTTC. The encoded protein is CASSLFEGSPYGYTF.

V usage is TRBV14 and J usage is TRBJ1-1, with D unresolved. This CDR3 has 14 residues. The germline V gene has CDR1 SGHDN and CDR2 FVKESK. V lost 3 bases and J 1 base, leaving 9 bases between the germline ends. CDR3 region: CASSHPGRNTEAFF. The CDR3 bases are TGTGCCAGCAGCCACCCTGGCCGGAACACTGAAGCTTTCTTT.